This TCR beta chain came from a study of metastatic and nonmetastatic thyroid tumors. On the study more broadly: The authors compared repertoires across blood and tumor or nodule tissue from malignant and benign thyroid patients.

Until they underwent thyroid surgery, no patient had received any treatment. The CDR3 contains 13 residues. Germline CDR1 and CDR2: DFQATT and SNEGSKA (reference sequence). V lost 6 bases and J 1 base, leaving 7 bases between the germline ends. In this sample, this clone turned up many times. Its antigen is still unknown. Notes on the study in general: In blood and tumor, TCR beta diversity was reportedly significantly higher in malignant thyroid tumors than in benign nodules.

Authors' methods: Differences in CDR3 between clinicopathological groups were drawn on to build a classifier intended to discriminate distant-metastatic papillary thyroid cancer patients. From the PCR reads, TCRdb re-called clones with MiXCR. Clone size and V and J calls follow TCRdb, not the original study. The sample carries some 33,000 clones, approximately 15% recorded once. The receptor was isolated from a male donor with papillary thyroid cancer or a benign thyroid nodule (not recorded which). Some clones in this sample may be carry-over from other donors' samples. The J gene is TRBJ2-6, the V gene TRBV20-1, with unresolved D. Sequencing was performed on blood. CDR3 sequence: CSAGISGANVLTF. DNA of the CDR3: TGCAGTGCAGGGATTTCTGGGGCCAACGTCCTGACTTTC.